Shown below are 20 T cell receptor beta chains from a single sample sequenced in a study of T cell repertoires in cytomegalovirus infection. TCRdb called the reads again in MiXCR, with one record for every CDR3 protein. The sample contains 650,000 to 900,000 distinct CDR3 sequences, roughly 33% of which appear only once. These receptors are not linked to any known antigen. Here the sequenced sample was cultured CD8+ T cells from PBMCs, taken from culture after CMV antigen stimulation. All receptors derive from a human donor in good health (CMV status not recorded). Some clones in this sample may be carry-over from other donors' samples.

This rearrangement joins TRBV27 to TRBJ1-5; D might be TRBD1 (5 bases). The V gene's germline CDR1 is MNHEY and CDR2 SMNVEV (reference sequence). There are 15 residues in the CDR3. Trimming took 2 bases from V and 0 from J, leaving 8 bases between them. CDR3 sequence reads: CASSLIGASNQPQHF. The CDR3 nucleotides read TGTGCCAGCAGTTTAATAGGGGCTAGCAATCAGCCCCAGCATTTT.

This clonotype was counted a few times. The CDR3 loop reads CASSPSGDEQYF. CDR3 nucleotide sequence: TGTGCCAGCAGCCCTTCAGGGGACGAGCAGTACTTC. This rearrangement joins TRBV7-6 to TRBJ2-7; D possibly corresponds to TRBD1 (6 bases). Looked up from germline, CDR1 is SGHVS and CDR2 is FNYEAQ. CDR3 length: 12 amino acids. Trimming cost V 5 bases and J 5 bases, with 10 bases left between them.

This clonotype has just a few counts. The V gene is TRBV20-1, the J gene TRBJ1-1; D may be TRBD1 (5 bases). Trimming cost V 1 base and J 3 bases, with 18 bases left between them. CDR3 size: 16 residues. Germline lookup yields CDR1 DFQATT and CDR2 SNEGSKA (reference sequence). This CDR3 is CSARARVFIWDTEAFF. The DNA for the CDR3 is TGCAGTGCTAGAGCCAGGGTCTTTATTTGGGACACTGAAGCTTTCTTT.

This clonotype was detected a few times. J is TRBJ1-1 and V is TRBV19, with a possible D match to TRBD1 (5 bases). V dropped 2 bases and J dropped 5 bases, with 15 bases sitting between them. The CDR3 loop spans 15 amino acids. The germline gives CDR1 LNHDA, CDR2 SQIVND (reference sequence). The CDR3: CASSIQGGVATEAFF. The CDR3 DNA reads as TGTGCCAGTAGTATACAGGGTGGGGTGGCTACTGAAGCTTTCTTT.

This clonotype has a handful of counts. The DNA of the CDR3 is TGTGCCACCGGGACAGGGGGGGACTACGAGCAGTACTTC. Amino acids: CATGTGGDYEQYF. The V gene is TRBV6-5, the J gene TRBJ2-7, with 11 positions matching TRBD1. J lost 3 bases, V lost 10 bases, and 5 bases had no gene match. The germline gives CDR1 MNHEY, CDR2 SVGAGI. The CDR3 contains 13 residues.

This clonotype has more than one count but fewer than ten. V and J are TRBV7-8 and TRBJ2-1; D remains unclear. The CDR3 spans 16 residues. Looked up from germline, CDR1 is SGHVS and CDR2 is FQNEAQ. Trimming took 2 bases from V and 0 from J, leaving 11 bases between them. CDR3 protein: CASSLSGSYSYNEQFF. For the CDR3, the DNA is TGTGCCAGCAGCTTAAGTGGGTCTTACTCCTACAATGAGCAGTTCTTC.

This clonotype was seen a handful of times. V is TRBV4-1 and J is TRBJ1-4; no firm D call. From germline, CDR1 is MGHRA and CDR2 YSYEKL. The CDR3 contains 11 residues. Between the trimmed V and J ends, which lost 1 base and 7 bases, there was a span of 1 base. The CDR3 DNA is TGCGCCAGCAGCCAAGTTGAAAAACTGTTTTTT. Its protein product is CASSQVEKLFF.

This clonotype was found a few times. CDR3 residues: CASSISGAGVTEAFF. CDR3 nucleotides: TGTGCCAGTAGTATTTCGGGGGCAGGGGTGACTGAAGCTTTCTTT. The chain links TRBV19 to TRBJ1-1, with a tentative D call TRBD1 (6 bases). The CDR3 runs to 15 residues. Between the trimmed V and J ends, which lost 3 bases and 5 bases, there was a span of 16 bases. Germline V gene sequence: CDR1 LNHDA, CDR2 SQIVND (reference sequence).

This clonotype was seen ten or more times. V is TRBV7-2 and J is TRBJ2-1; possible D gene TRBD2, 7 bases. Trimming pared 5 bases from V and 1 base from J, leaving 15 bases between. This CDR3 has 16 residues. CDR1 SGHTA and CDR2 FQGNSA come from the germline V gene. Here the CDR3 DNA reads TGTGCCAGCAGCATGGGGGGGCCGCGGTCCTACAATGAGCAGTTCTTC. Amino acid sequence: CASSMGGPRSYNEQFF.

This clonotype was counted only a few times. The rearrangement uses TRBV28 and TRBJ1-6; no reliable D call. Germline V CDR1 and CDR2: MDHEN, SYDVKM. V was cut by 6 bases and J by 9 bases, with 24 bases left in between. The CDR3 has 17 residues. This CDR3 reads CASSPGKAAGLRSPLHF. The CDR3 nucleotides read TGTGCCAGCAGCCCTGGCAAGGCCGCGGGGTTACGTTCACCCCTCCACTTT.

The table lists this clonotype with a few counts. The chain uses TRBV12-3 or TRBV12-4 and TRBJ2-1; no definite D call. V lost 2 bases to trimming and J lost 5 bases, with 13 bases between them. This CDR3 has 15 residues. The CDR3 nucleotides read TGTGCCAGCAGTTTATCCCTGAGTACAGACAATGAGCAGTTCTTC. It specifies CASSLSLSTDNEQFF.

This clonotype was counted many times. V usage is TRBV7-3 and J usage is TRBJ2-5; 8 bases match TRBD1. Germline CDR1 reads SGHTA; CDR2 reads FQGTGA. The CDR3 runs to 15 residues. Trimming removed 4 bases from V and 2 bases from J; junction bases left unmatched: 6. The CDR3: CASSSTGGRQETQYF. As DNA, the CDR3 is TGTGCCAGCAGCTCAACAGGGGGGAGACAAGAGACCCAGTACTTC.

The chain couples TRBV9 to TRBJ2-2; 7 bases line up with TRBD1. The CDR3 totals 18 residues. CDR1 is SGDLS, CDR2 YYNGEE, per germline. V shed 1 base and J 4 bases; nucleotides not matched to a gene: 13. CDR3 protein: CASSVPARGPEVTGELFF. The CDR3 nucleotides read TGTGCCAGCAGCGTACCGGCAAGGGGGCCGGAGGTCACCGGGGAGCTGTTTTTT.

This clonotype was seen only a few times. V usage is TRBV4-1 and J usage is TRBJ1-5, with D perhaps matching TRBD1 (5 bases). Germline CDR1 is MGHRA and CDR2 is YSYEKL. The CDR3 contains 16 residues. V was cut by 5 bases and J by 1 base, with 15 bases left in between. The CDR3 protein is CASSFRDGPSNQPQHF. CDR3 in DNA: TGCGCCAGCAGCTTCCGGGACGGCCCAAGCAATCAGCCCCAGCATTTT.

This clonotype was seen a handful of times. The rearrangement links TRBV7-8 to TRBJ2-1, with 11 bases aligning to TRBD2. Trimming cost V 5 bases and J 4 bases; bases outside gene matches: 7. Germline V gene data show CDR1 as SGHVS and CDR2 as FQNEAQ. The CDR3 totals 16 residues. In DNA, the CDR3 is TGTGCCAGCAGCCGAGAGGGACTAGCGGCTTACAATGAGCAGTTCTTC. Its protein is CASSREGLAAYNEQFF.

This clonotype was found a few times. The J gene is TRBJ1-5, the V gene TRBV24-1, with D hard to call. With 4 bases removed from V and 11 bases from J, the gap between germline ends came to 5 bases. CDR3 size: 10 residues. The germline V gene encodes CDR1 KGHDR and CDR2 SFDVKD. DNA for the CDR3: TGTGCCACCAGTGACTCCTCCCAGCATTTT. Translation: CATSDSSQHF.

To note about this clonotype: A much bigger clone sits one base away, suggesting this may be a read error. This sequence joins TRBV27 and TRBJ1-4; D ambiguous. The V and J ends lost 4 bases and 5 bases respectively, with 11 bases between them. The CDR3 extends over 14 amino acids. Germline CDR1 is MNHEY and CDR2 is SMNVEV (reference sequence). In nucleotides, the CDR3 is TGTGCCAGCAGTTGGGTCCGAGCAAATGAAAAACTGTTTTTT. Translated, it gives CASSWVRANEKLFF.

This clonotype was seen many times. The chain couples TRBV7-2 to TRBJ1-6, with 10 bases matching TRBD1. Germline V lookup: CDR1 SGHTA, CDR2 FQGNSA. This CDR3 contains 15 residues. V was clipped by 5 bases and J by 5 bases; unmatched bases: 3. The CDR3 bases are TGTGCCAGCAGCGAGACAGGGGGCGATAATTCACCCCTCCACTTT. As protein: CASSETGGDNSPLHF.

This sequence joins TRBV20-1 and TRBJ2-1; 7 bases agree with TRBD1. Germline lookup yields CDR1 DFQATT and CDR2 SNEGSKA (reference sequence). The CDR3 contains 14 residues. The junction had 8 bases not matched to a gene; V was cut back by 5 bases and J by 4 bases. Written as DNA, the CDR3 is TGCAGTGCTTGGGACAGACGTCTTTACAATGAGCAGTTCTTC. This translates into CSAWDRRLYNEQFF.

This clonotype was detected ten times or more. The chain has TRBV12-3 or TRBV12-4 and TRBJ2-2; D ambiguous. This CDR3 is 14 amino acids long. Deletions cut 2 bases from V and 3 bases from J, with 7 bases between. The DNA of the CDR3 is TGTGCCAGCAGTTTAAAGGTCTACACCGGGGAGCTGTTTTTT. Protein product: CASSLKVYTGELFF.